This is a list of T cell receptor beta chains from one sample in a study of T-cell reconstitution after alpha-beta-depleted transplantation in children. One entry per CDR3 protein results from TCRdb running MiXCR on the PCR reads. The sample consists of around 400,000 distinct CDR3 sequences, roughly 10% of them appearing once. Sequences were derived from PBMCs from the stem cell graft donor, sampled from the stem cell graft. The source is a human donor who donated a stem cell graft to a child with acute myeloid leukemia. The conserved cysteine and the conserved F or W are not part of the CDR3 here. Size is stated for part of the rows, as once, few or many counts, or as a class when the clone is expanded.

v_gene	abundance	j_gene	CDR3aa
TRBV20-1	few	TRBJ2-1	SASTASYNEQF
TRBV6-5	NA	TRBJ2-6	ASRSGADVLT
TRBV20-1	NA	TRBJ2-1	SARRGGAGVAEQF
TRBV7-9	few	TRBJ2-2	ASGGGRGATGELF
TRBV11-2	NA	TRBJ2-6	ASSLEPGRTGGAGANVLT
TRBV11-2	NA	TRBJ2-1	ASSRGQEEQF
TRBV3-1	many	TRBJ2-5	ASSQSGTGETQY
TRBV7-9	few	TRBJ1-5	ASSLGSGQHNQPQH
TRBV9	NA	TRBJ2-1	ASSVGQSVSYNEQF
TRBV7-3	few	TRBJ2-3	ASSLNPGLSTDTQY
TRBV5-1	many	TRBJ1-4	ASSQTGQAEKLF
TRBV5-1	NA	TRBJ1-1	ASSFSGTNTEAF
TRBV4-1	NA	TRBJ2-1	ASSLRTVYNEQF
TRBV5-1	few	TRBJ2-1	ASSSGTSATYNEQF
TRBV4-3	NA	TRBJ1-4	ASSQVGQGDEKLF
TRBV6-2/TRBV6-3	NA	TRBJ2-3	ASGPGHTDTQY
TRBV20-1	NA	TRBJ2-1	SARSSRGYEQF
TRBV15	NA	TRBJ2-1	ATSRVETSPRKRKF
TRBV7-8	few	TRBJ2-3	ASSLYERVSTDTQY
TRBV15	few	TRBJ2-7	ATSRDLAVIHYEQY
TRBV4-1	NA	TRBJ2-1	ASSQDLTSPYNEQF
TRBV29-1	few	TRBJ2-5	SVERAGSLGETQY
TRBV2	NA	TRBJ2-1	ASTIQAGSTDEQF
TRBV20-1	few	TRBJ2-7	SASALSGLAGGRY
TRBV6-5	NA	TRBJ2-5	ASRTSDRMEETQY
TRBV11-2	NA	TRBJ2-2	ASSSHRGRNTGELF
TRBV29-1	NA	TRBJ2-7	SVALPPGNEQY
TRBV4-3	NA	TRBJ1-5	ASSQDPTVASNQPQH
TRBV5-6	NA	TRBJ2-1	ASSLPGGTGGNEQF
TRBV6-2/TRBV6-3	NA	TRBJ1-5	ASSYWGADQPQH
TRBV3-1	NA	TRBJ2-7	ASRLFERREFSYEQY
TRBV12-3/TRBV12-4	NA	TRBJ1-6	ASSLQGSALH
TRBV7-3	NA	TRBJ2-1	ASSPSSSGSTPEQF
TRBV12-3/TRBV12-4	NA	TRBJ1-4	ASSRGEKLF
TRBV5-1	many	TRBJ1-4	ASSETGKDNEKLF
TRBV30	NA	TRBJ2-1	AWSGSSGEQF
TRBV6-1	NA	TRBJ1-1	AAAVKGVAF
TRBV7-8	NA	TRBJ2-5	ASSFPRSDREVQETQY
TRBV10-3	NA	TRBJ2-1	AISGGREGIILNEQF
TRBV20-1	NA	TRBJ2-5	SARLRRAGGETQY
TRBV6-1	NA	TRBJ2-3	AIRDRFTDTQY
TRBV7-7	NA	TRBJ2-3	ASREQGADTQY
TRBV12-3/TRBV12-4	few	TRBJ2-1	ASSTTINEQF
TRBV6-5	many	TRBJ1-3	ASSPRGRLSGNTIY
TRBV20-1	NA	TRBJ2-1	SAQLAGGYNEQF
TRBV4-3	many	TRBJ2-3	ASSQDGGTQY
TRBV9	few	TRBJ2-1	ASSGAALDVNEQF
TRBV29-1	many	TRBJ1-1	SVHKNTEAF
TRBV12-3/TRBV12-4	few	TRBJ1-5	ASTKGSNQPQH
TRBV12-3/TRBV12-4	NA	TRBJ2-3	ASSSAGEFPNTQY
TRBV11-2	NA	TRBJ2-3	ASSLGRGGLTDTQY